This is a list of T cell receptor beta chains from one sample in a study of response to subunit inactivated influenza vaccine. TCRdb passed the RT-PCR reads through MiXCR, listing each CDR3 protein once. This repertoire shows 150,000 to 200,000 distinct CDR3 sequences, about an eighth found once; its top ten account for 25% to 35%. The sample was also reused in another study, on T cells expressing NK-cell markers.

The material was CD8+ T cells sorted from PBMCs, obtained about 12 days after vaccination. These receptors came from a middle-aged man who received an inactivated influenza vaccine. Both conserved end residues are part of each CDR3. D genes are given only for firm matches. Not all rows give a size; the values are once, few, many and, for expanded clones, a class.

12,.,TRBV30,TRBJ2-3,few,CAWSRSTDTQYF,TGTGCCTGGAGTCGAAGCACAGATACGCAGTATTTT
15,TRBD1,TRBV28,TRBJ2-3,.,CASSYRGIGTDTQYF,TGTGCCAGCAGTTACAGGGGAATAGGAACAGATACGCAGTATTTT
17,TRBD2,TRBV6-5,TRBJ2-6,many,CASSLGGHVLGANVLTF,TGTGCCAGCAGTTTGGGAGGGCATGTACTTGGGGCCAACGTCCTGACTTTC
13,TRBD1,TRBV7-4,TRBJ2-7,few,CASSRTGAYEQYF,TGTGCCAGCAGTCGGACAGGAGCCTACGAGCAGTACTTC
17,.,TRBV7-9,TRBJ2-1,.,CASSSGQSIGFYNEQFF,TGTGCCAGCAGCTCCGGGCAGTCGATTGGATTCTACAATGAGCAGTTCTTC
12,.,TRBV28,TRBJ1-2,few,CASSFEFYGYTF,TGTGCCAGCAGTTTTGAGTTCTATGGCTACACCTTC
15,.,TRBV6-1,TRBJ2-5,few,CASRSSDGGGETQYF,TGTGCCAGCAGATCATCTGATGGGGGAGGTGAGACCCAGTACTTC
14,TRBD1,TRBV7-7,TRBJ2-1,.,CASSLDRDSNEQFF,TGTGCTAGCAGCTTAGACCGGGACAGCAATGAGCAGTTCTTC
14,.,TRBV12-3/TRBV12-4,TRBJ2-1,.,CASRTGEGFNEQFF,TGTGCCAGCAGGACAGGGGAGGGATTCAATGAGCAGTTCTTC
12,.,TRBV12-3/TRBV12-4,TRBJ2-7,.,CASSFVGPEQYF,TGTGCCAGCAGTTTCGTGGGTCCCGAGCAGTACTTC
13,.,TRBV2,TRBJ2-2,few,CASSLPLTGELFF,TGTGCCAGCAGTCTGCCCCTCACCGGGGAGCTGTTTTTT
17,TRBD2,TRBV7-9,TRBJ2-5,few,CASSSNTFGGGQETQYF,TGTGCCAGCAGCTCAAATACCTTCGGGGGGGGCCAAGAGACCCAGTACTTC
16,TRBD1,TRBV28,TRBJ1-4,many,CASSLVGTATNEKLFF,TGTGCCAGCAGTTTAGTGGGGACAGCGACTAATGAAAAACTGTTTTTT
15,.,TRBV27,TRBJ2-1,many,CASSWGGGSNNEQFF,TGTGCCAGCAGCTGGGGTGGGGGTTCGAACAATGAGCAGTTCTTC
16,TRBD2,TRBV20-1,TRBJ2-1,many,CSARVLTLADSNEQFF,TGCAGTGCTAGAGTTTTGACACTAGCGGACTCTAATGAGCAGTTCTTC
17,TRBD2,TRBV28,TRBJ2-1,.,CASSLGLAGESYNEQFF,TGTGCCAGCAGTTTGGGACTAGCGGGAGAGAGCTACAATGAGCAGTTCTTC
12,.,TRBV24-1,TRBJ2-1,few,CATSVFGGEQFF,TGTGCCACCAGTGTATTCGGTGGGGAGCAGTTCTTC
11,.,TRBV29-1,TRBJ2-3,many,CSVLARGTQYF,TGCAGCGTCTTGGCCAGAGGTACGCAGTATTTT
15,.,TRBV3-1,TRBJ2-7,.,CATSKQAPCTYEQYF,TGTGCCACCAGCAAACAGGCCCCTTGTACCTACGAGCAGTACTTC
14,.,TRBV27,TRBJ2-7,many,CASRRGTSSYEQYF,TGTGCCAGCAGACGGGGAACTAGCTCCTACGAGCAGTACTTC
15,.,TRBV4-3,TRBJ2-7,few,CASSQDLADSYEQYF,TGCGCCAGCAGCCAAGATTTGGCAGATTCCTACGAGCAGTACTTC
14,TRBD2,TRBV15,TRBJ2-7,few,CATSELAGPYEQYF,TGTGCCACCAGCGAGTTAGCGGGGCCCTACGAGCAGTACTTC
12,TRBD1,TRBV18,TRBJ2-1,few,CASSPPGQGKFF,TGTGCCAGCTCCCCACCGGGACAGGGCAAGTTCTTC
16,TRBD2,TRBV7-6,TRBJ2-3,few,CASSLAWRGEADTQYF,TGTGCCAGCAGCTTAGCGTGGCGGGGGGAGGCAGATACGCAGTATTTT
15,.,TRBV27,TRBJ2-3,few,CASSILARSTDTQYF,TGTGCCAGCAGTATACTAGCTCGCAGCACAGATACGCAGTATTTT
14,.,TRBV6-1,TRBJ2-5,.,CASSEGPSEETQYF,TGTGCCAGCAGTGAGGGACCTTCTGAGGAGACCCAGTACTTC
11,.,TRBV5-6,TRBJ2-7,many,CASSLRYEQYF,TGTGCCAGCAGCTTGCGCTACGAGCAGTACTTC
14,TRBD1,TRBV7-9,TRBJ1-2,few,CASSLGETGEGYTF,TGTGCCAGCAGCTTAGGGGAAACAGGGGAAGGCTACACCTTC
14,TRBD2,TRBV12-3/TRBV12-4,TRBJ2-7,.,CASTKLAGAYEQYF,TGTGCCAGCACAAAACTAGCGGGAGCCTACGAGCAGTACTTC
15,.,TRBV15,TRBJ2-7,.,CATSRESGDSYEQYF,TGTGCCACCAGCAGAGAATCAGGGGATTCCTACGAGCAGTACTTC
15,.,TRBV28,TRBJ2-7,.,CASTPVGAGHYEQYF,TGTGCCAGCACCCCAGTGGGGGCGGGGCACTACGAGCAGTACTTC
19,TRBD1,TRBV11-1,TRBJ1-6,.,CASSLVKGAGSRAHSPLHF,TGTGCCAGCAGCTTAGTAAAGGGGGCTGGCAGTAGAGCCCATTCACCCCTCCACTTT
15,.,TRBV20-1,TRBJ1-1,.,CSARDPGQVNTEAFF,TGCAGTGCTAGAGATCCGGGACAAGTGAACACTGAAGCTTTCTTT
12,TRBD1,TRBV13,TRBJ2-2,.,CASSQGVGELFF,TGTGCCAGCAGCCAGGGGGTCGGGGAGCTGTTTTTT
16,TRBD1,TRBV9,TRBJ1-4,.,CASSENPGQLNEKLFF,TGTGCCAGCAGCGAGAACCCGGGACAGCTTAATGAAAAACTGTTTTTT
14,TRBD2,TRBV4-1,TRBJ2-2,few,CASSQVGGLGELFF,TGCGCCAGCAGCCAAGTGGGGGGACTAGGGGAGCTGTTTTTT
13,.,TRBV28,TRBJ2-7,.,CASGNLWGTEQYF,TGTGCCAGCGGTAATCTTTGGGGCACCGAGCAGTACTTC
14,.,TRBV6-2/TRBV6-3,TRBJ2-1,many,CASSSAAVHNEQFF,TGTGCCAGCAGTTCCGCAGCGGTCCACAATGAGCAGTTCTTC
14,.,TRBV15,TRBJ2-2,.,CATSTIEDTGELFF,TGTGCCACCAGCACGATAGAGGACACCGGGGAGCTGTTTTTT
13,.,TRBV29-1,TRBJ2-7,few,CSGLGGTAYEQYF,TGCAGCGGGCTTGGCGGGACAGCCTACGAGCAGTACTTC
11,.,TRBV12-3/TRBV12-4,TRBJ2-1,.,CASEDRGEQFF,TGTGCCAGCGAAGACCGCGGTGAGCAGTTCTTC
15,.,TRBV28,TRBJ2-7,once,CASRPPPGPVYEQYF,TGTGCCAGCAGACCACCACCGGGCCCCGTTTACGAGCAGTACTTC
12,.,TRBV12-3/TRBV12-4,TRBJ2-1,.,CASSSLLNEQFF,TGTGCCAGCAGTTCTCTGCTAAATGAGCAGTTCTTC
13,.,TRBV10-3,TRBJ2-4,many,CAIREHAKNIQYF,TGTGCCATCCGGGAACACGCCAAAAACATTCAGTACTTC
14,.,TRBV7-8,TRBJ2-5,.,CASSLSTGEETQYF,TGTGCCAGCAGCTTGTCAACCGGGGAGGAGACCCAGTACTTC
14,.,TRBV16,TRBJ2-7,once,CASSQDERDGEQYF,TGTGCCAGCAGCCAAGACGAAAGGGACGGGGAGCAGTACTTC
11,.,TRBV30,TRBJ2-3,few,CAWEDLDTQYF,TGTGCCTGGGAGGATCTAGATACGCAGTATTTT
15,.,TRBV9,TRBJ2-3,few,CASSPGTGGGGTQYF,TGTGCCAGCAGCCCCGGGACTGGGGGCGGGGGAACGCAGTATTTT
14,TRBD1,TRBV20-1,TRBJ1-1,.,CSAWDRGQDTEAFF,TGCAGTGCTTGGGACAGGGGGCAGGACACTGAAGCTTTCTTT
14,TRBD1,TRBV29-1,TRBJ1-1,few,CSVLGQYLNTEAFF,TGCAGCGTTTTGGGACAGTACCTGAACACTGAAGCTTTCTTT
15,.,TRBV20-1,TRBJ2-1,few,CSAIHGGEFHNEQFF,TGCAGTGCCATCCATGGTGGGGAATTTCACAATGAGCAGTTCTTC
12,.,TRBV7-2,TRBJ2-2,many,CASSFNTGELFF,TGTGCCAGCAGCTTTAACACCGGGGAGCTGTTTTTT
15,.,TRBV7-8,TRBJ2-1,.,CASSLEWGSYNEQFF,TGTGCCAGCAGCTTAGAATGGGGCTCCTACAATGAGCAGTTCTTC
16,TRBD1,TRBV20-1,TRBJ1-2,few,CSVRAPGTDAWYGYTF,TGCAGTGTCCGGGCCCCTGGGACAGACGCCTGGTATGGCTACACCTTC
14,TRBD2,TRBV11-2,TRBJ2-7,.,CASRRGSGNYEQYF,TGTGCCAGCAGGCGGGGGTCAGGGAACTACGAGCAGTACTTC
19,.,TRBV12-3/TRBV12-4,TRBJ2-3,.,CAISPGRTVGQTSTDTQYF,TGTGCCATCTCCCCCGGTAGGACTGTAGGACAGACTAGCACAGATACGCAGTATTTT
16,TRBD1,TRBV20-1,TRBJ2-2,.,CSARDSLGQSTGELFF,TGCAGTGCTAGAGATAGTTTGGGACAGTCGACCGGGGAGCTGTTTTTT